This is a list of T cell receptor beta chains from one sample in a study of Graves' ophthalmopathy and Graves' hyperthyroidism. Each CDR3 protein is one row after TCRdb ran MiXCR on the multiplex PCR reads. The sample consists of around 1,000,000 distinct CDR3 sequences, approximately 35% of them appearing once. Sequenced: peripheral blood or thyroid tissue (not recorded which). The receptor source for this set is an adult man with Graves' hyperthyroidism. The CDR3 runs from the conserved cysteine through the conserved F or W. A D gene is named only where the DNA matches it firmly. Clone size is stated in some rows and not others, as once, few, many or a class when expanded.

D gene	J gene	V gene	clone size	CDR3 DNA	CDR3 protein
.	TRBJ1-2	TRBV29-1	.	TGCAGCGCTCCCGGCGCAGGCAGCTATGGCTACACCTTC	CSAPGAGSYGYTF
TRBD1	TRBJ2-5	TRBV7-9	many	TGTGCCAGCAGCCGGGACAGGTGGGAGACCCAGTACTTC	CASSRDRWETQYF
.	TRBJ1-1	TRBV20-1	many	TGCAGTGCTAGCTTACAGGAAGCTTTCTTT	CSASLQEAFF
.	TRBJ1-6	TRBV7-9	many	TGTGCCAGCAGCTTAAGCCCCACGGCAGGGACTAATTCACCCCTCCACTTT	CASSLSPTAGTNSPLHF
.	TRBJ1-4	TRBV12-3/TRBV12-4	.	TGTGCCAGCAGTCCCCAACCCGGGGAAAAACTGTTTTTT	CASSPQPGEKLFF
.	TRBJ2-7	TRBV20-1	.	TGCAGTGCTAGAGATGCCATAGTGACTGAAGCCTACGAGCAGTACTTC	CSARDAIVTEAYEQYF
.	TRBJ1-2	TRBV2	many	TGTGCCAGCAGAACCTCTAGTGGGGCAAGCTATGGCTACACCTTC	CASRTSSGASYGYTF
.	TRBJ1-1	TRBV6-4	many	TGTGCCAGCAGTGACTCGAGGGGTGAAGCTTTCTTT	CASSDSRGEAFF
.	TRBJ2-5	TRBV7-8	.	TGTGCCAGCAGCTTGGTTACAGATTGGTACCAAGAGACCCAGTACTTC	CASSLVTDWYQETQYF
.	TRBJ2-7	TRBV29-1	many	TGCAGCGTTGATGCGGCAGGAAATACCGAGCAGTACTTC	CSVDAAGNTEQYF
.	TRBJ2-5	TRBV20-1	.	TGCAGTGCTAGTCTCGGGAGAGCCTTCTTCCAAGAGGCCCGGTACTTC	CSASLGRAFFQEARYF
.	TRBJ2-6	TRBV7-2	.	TGTGCCTGGACCCCCCCGGGGGGCGCTGGGGCCAACGTCCTGACTTTC	CAWTPPGGAGANVLTF
TRBD1	TRBJ1-2	TRBV9	many	TGTGCCAGCAGGGGAAGGGGGGACAGAGGCTATGGCTACACCTTC	CASRGRGDRGYGYTF
.	TRBJ1-4	TRBV6-5	many	TGTGCCAGCATGCGACCCGGGGAAAAACTGTTTTTT	CASMRPGEKLFF
TRBD2	TRBJ2-6	TRBV7-2	few	TGTGCCAGCAGCCCCGGGACTAGCGGGACCCGCTCTGGGGCCAACGTCCTGACTTTC	CASSPGTSGTRSGANVLTF
.	TRBJ1-2	TRBV4-1	once	TGCGCCAGCAGCCAAGATCATGAACCAACCTATGGCTACACCTTC	CASSQDHEPTYGYTF
.	TRBJ2-7	TRBV28	.	TGTGCCACTAGCCGTCGAGCCTACGAGCAGTACTTC	CATSRRAYEQYF
TRBD2	TRBJ2-7	TRBV15	many	TGTGCCACCAGCAGAGTTAGCGGGGGGATGACCTACGAGCAGTACTTC	CATSRVSGGMTYEQYF
TRBD1	TRBJ1-1	TRBV6-5	many	TGTGCCAGCAGCATAAAAGGGGGCACGATCACTGAAGCTTTCTTT	CASSIKGGTITEAFF
TRBD1	TRBJ2-7	TRBV28	.	TGTGCCAGCATTCGAACGCCGGACAGGTCCTACGAGCAGTACTTC	CASIRTPDRSYEQYF
.	TRBJ2-3	TRBV7-3	.	TGTGCCAGCAGCCCGGGGGACTCCATCAGTGATACGCAGTATTTT	CASSPGDSISDTQYF
TRBD1	TRBJ1-6	TRBV25-1	.	TGTGCCAGCAGAGTTGTCTTTGGACAGGGGGGATCACCCCTCCACTTT	CASRVVFGQGGSPLHF
.	TRBJ1-2	TRBV29-1	many	TGCAGCGTTGACTTGGCAGATTCCTATGGCTACACCTTC	CSVDLADSYGYTF
.	TRBJ1-1	TRBV18	.	TGTGCCAGCTCACCACCGACCGGCAGGAACACTGAAGCTTTCTTT	CASSPPTGRNTEAFF
TRBD1	TRBJ1-1	TRBV29-1	once	TGCAGCATTGACAGGGCCCCGGGCACTGAAGCTTTCTTT	CSIDRAPGTEAFF
.	TRBJ2-5	TRBV10-3	few	TGTGCCATCAGTGAGTCGATTTTGGCCTCAGAGACCCAGTACTTC	CAISESILASETQYF
.	TRBJ2-2	TRBV20-1	.	TGCAGTGCTAGAGATAAAAGTTTCCCGAACACCGGGGAGCTGTTTTTT	CSARDKSFPNTGELFF
TRBD2	TRBJ2-7	TRBV27	.	TGTGCCAGCTCTAGCGGGAGGGCAGTCTACGAGCAGTACTTC	CASSSGRAVYEQYF
.	TRBJ2-7	TRBV19	.	TGTGCCTGGACGACAGAGAGCTCCTACGAGCAGTACTTC	CAWTTESSYEQYF
.	TRBJ2-7	TRBV7-2	many	TGTGCCACCCAGGCGGCTTACGAGCAGTACTTC	CATQAAYEQYF
.	TRBJ1-2	TRBV10-2	few	TGCGCCAGCAGTGCCGGCCTACCGGGCAGCGGCTATGGCTACACCTTC	CASSAGLPGSGYGYTF
.	TRBJ1-1	TRBV20-1	.	TGCAGTGGTTTAAACACTGAAGCTTTCTTT	CSGLNTEAFF
.	TRBJ2-2	TRBV4-2	few	TGTGCCAGCAGCCAAGATGCAGGCAACACCGGGGAGCTGTTTTTT	CASSQDAGNTGELFF
.	TRBJ1-2	TRBV29-1	many	TGCAGCGTTGACGACACCACTGGAGGTGGCTACACCTTC	CSVDDTTGGGYTF
.	TRBJ2-7	TRBV12-3/TRBV12-4	few	TGTGCCAGCAGTACGGGACGGCGCTACGAGCAGTACTTC	CASSTGRRYEQYF
.	TRBJ2-5	TRBV7-2	many	TGTGCCAGCAGCTTCGGTTCGCGCGCAGAAAAAGAGACCCAGTACTTC	CASSFGSRAEKETQYF
.	TRBJ1-3	TRBV7-9	.	TGTGCCAGCAGCACAAACACCATATATTTT	CASSTNTIYF
.	TRBJ2-5	TRBV10-3	.	TGTGCCATCAGTGGGAGACAGACCGCGGAGACCCAGTACTTC	CAISGRQTAETQYF
TRBD1	TRBJ1-2	TRBV14	few	TGTGCCAGCAGCCCGTCCCGGGACAGGGGTAACTATGGCTACACCTTC	CASSPSRDRGNYGYTF
.	TRBJ1-1	TRBV19	many	TGTGCCAGCGACAGCCCGAACACTGAAGCTTTCTTT	CASDSPNTEAFF
.	TRBJ1-2	TRBV9	many	TGTGCCAGCAGCGGGTTGAATGGCTACACCTTC	CASSGLNGYTF
.	TRBJ2-5	TRBV11-2	many	TGTGCCAGCAGTGAATCGCACGTTACGGACTTC	CASSESHVTDF
.	TRBJ2-5	TRBV7-9	.	TGTGCCAGCAGCTTCGAGGGTCGGGGAGAGACCCAGTACTTC	CASSFEGRGETQYF
.	TRBJ1-2	TRBV2	.	TGTGACCGTGAGCCGGACAGTCTTTTAAACTATGGCTACACCTTC	CDREPDSLLNYGYTF
TRBD2	TRBJ2-7	TRBV24-1	.	TGTGCCACCAGTGATCCCACCGGGGGGGAATGCGAGCAATACTTC	CATSDPTGGECEQYF
.	TRBJ1-5	TRBV4-1	.	TGCGCCAGCAGCCAAGACAGTCTGCGTAGCAATCAGCCCCAGCATTTT	CASSQDSLRSNQPQHF
.	TRBJ1-5	TRBV5-8	many	TGTGCCAGCAGCTTGGCCAGTGGGGAGCCCCAGCATTTT	CASSLASGEPQHF
.	TRBJ1-5	TRBV2	.	TGTGCCAGCAGCCTCCGGCCCCCGGGGGATCAGCCCCAGCATTTT	CASSLRPPGDQPQHF
.	TRBJ1-5	TRBV20-1	few	TGCAGTGCCGATAGCGGAGAGACCCAGCATTTT	CSADSGETQHF
TRBD2	TRBJ2-7	TRBV29-1	many	TGCAGCGTTGAAGATCGGGAGGACGAGCAGTACTTC	CSVEDREDEQYF
TRBD2	TRBJ2-2	TRBV29-1	many	TGCAGCGTCGCACGAACGGCTAGCGGGGGGGGCGGGGAGCTGTTTTTT	CSVARTASGGGGELFF
.	TRBJ2-7	TRBV4-3	few	TGCGCCAGCAGCCAAGACTCAAACCCCAGCTCCTACGAGCAGTACTTC	CASSQDSNPSSYEQYF
.	TRBJ1-5	TRBV20-1	.	TGCAGTATCGGATCAGGGCTCCAGCCCCAGCATTTT	CSIGSGLQPQHF
.	TRBJ2-5	TRBV6-2/TRBV6-3	.	TGTGCCAGCAGTTACCCTCCCCAAGAGACCCAGTACTTC	CASSYPPQETQYF